This T cell receptor beta chain was captured in a study of metastatic and nonmetastatic thyroid tumors. Study results and limitations: The reported finding was significantly higher TCR beta diversity in malignant thyroid tumors relative to benign nodules, in blood and tumor.

The CDR3 has 12 residues. The germline V and J ends were trimmed by 5 bases and 4 bases, with 8 bases remaining between them. Germline V lookup: CDR1 LNHDA, CDR2 SQIVND (reference sequence). TCRdb redid the clone calls on the PCR reads using MiXCR. The repertoire holds 43,000 or so clones, with 20% to 25% as singletons. Not a single patient had been given any form of treatment at any point before undergoing thyroid surgery. On this clone itself: The target antigen is unknown.

The sample consisted of blood. The TCR originated in a male donor with papillary thyroid cancer or a benign thyroid nodule (not recorded which). Some clones in this sample may be carry-over from other donors' samples. The V call is TRBV19, the J call TRBJ1-1; D is perhaps TRBD1 (6 bases). The CDR3 is CASSEGVTEAFF. CDR3 nucleotide sequence: TGTGCCAGTAGTGAGGGGGTCACTGAAGCTTTCTTT.